The T cell receptor beta chain described here comes from a study of monozygotic twins with cystic fibrosis. This clone was seen only a few times. The antigen is undetermined. General observations from the study: Age, concordance and disease severity did not associate with shared CDR3 numbers. The repertoire was suggested to be naive-dominated, clonality median roughly 0.0091.

Germline V gene sequence: CDR1 MGHRA, CDR2 YSYEKL. Losses at the gene ends were 1 base for V and 1 base for J; bases not matched to a gene: 10. CDR3 length: 18 residues. Data came from immunoSEQ multiplex PCR; TCRdb stores just in-frame clones and leaves some out. The sample has about 19,000 clones; about 97% are singletons. Specimen: blood. This TCR derives from a young woman with cystic fibrosis. The V and J genes are TRBV4-1 and TRBJ2-3, with 8 nucleotides matching TRBD1. CDR3 sequence: CASSQATLWTGRTDTQYF. The CDR3 DNA reads TGCGCCAGCAGCCAAGCCACCCTATGGACAGGGCGCACAGATACGCAGTATTTT.